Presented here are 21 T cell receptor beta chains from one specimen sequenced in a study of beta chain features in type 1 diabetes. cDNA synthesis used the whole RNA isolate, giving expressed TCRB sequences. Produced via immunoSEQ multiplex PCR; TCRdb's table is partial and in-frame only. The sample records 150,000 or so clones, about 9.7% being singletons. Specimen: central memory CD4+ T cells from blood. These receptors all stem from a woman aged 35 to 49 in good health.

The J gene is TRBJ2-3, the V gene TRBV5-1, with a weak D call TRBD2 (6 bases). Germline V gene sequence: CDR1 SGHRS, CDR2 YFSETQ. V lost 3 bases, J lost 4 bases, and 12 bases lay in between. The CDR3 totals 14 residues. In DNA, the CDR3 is TGCGCCAGCAGCTCTACTAGCCGTGCAGATACGCAGTATTTT. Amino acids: CASSSTSRADTQYF.

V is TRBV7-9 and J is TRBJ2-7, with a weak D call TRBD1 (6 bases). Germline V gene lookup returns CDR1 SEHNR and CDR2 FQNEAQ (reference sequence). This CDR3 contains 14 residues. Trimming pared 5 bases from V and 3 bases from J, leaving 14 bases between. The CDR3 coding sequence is TGTGCCAGCAGCGCCGGTCAAGGGGGCTACGAGCAGTACTTC. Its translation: CASSAGQGGYEQYF.

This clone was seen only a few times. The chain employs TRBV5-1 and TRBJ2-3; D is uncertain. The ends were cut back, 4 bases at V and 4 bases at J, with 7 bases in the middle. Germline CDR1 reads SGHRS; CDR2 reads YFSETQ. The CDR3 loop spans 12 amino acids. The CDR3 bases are TGCGCCAGCAGCGAGGCGTCAGATACGCAGTATTTT. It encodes CASSEASDTQYF.

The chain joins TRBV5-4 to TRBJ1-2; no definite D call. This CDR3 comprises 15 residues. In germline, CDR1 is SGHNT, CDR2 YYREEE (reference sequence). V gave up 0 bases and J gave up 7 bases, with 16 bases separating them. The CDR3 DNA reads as TGTGCCAGCAGCTTGGAACCGGACGGGCGGGGTGGCTACACCTTC. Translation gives CASSLEPDGRGGYTF.

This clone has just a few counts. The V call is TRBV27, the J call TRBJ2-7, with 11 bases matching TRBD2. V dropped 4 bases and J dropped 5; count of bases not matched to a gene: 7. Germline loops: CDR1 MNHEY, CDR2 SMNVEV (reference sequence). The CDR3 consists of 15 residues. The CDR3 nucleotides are TGTGCCAGCAGTTCGTTAGCGGGGGGGCGAGACGAGCAGTACTTC. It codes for CASSSLAGGRDEQYF.

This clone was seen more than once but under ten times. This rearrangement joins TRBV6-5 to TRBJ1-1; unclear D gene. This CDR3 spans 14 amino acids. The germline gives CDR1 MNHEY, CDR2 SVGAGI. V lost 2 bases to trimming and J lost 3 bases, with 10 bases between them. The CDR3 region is CASSYVAVDTEAFF. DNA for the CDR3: TGTGCCAGCAGTTACGTGGCAGTCGACACTGAAGCTTTCTTT.

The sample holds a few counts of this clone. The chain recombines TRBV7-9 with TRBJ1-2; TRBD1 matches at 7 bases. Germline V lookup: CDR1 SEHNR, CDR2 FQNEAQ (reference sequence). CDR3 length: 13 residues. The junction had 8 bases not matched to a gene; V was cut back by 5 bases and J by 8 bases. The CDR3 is CASSRDRVGGYTF. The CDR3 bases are TGTGCCAGCAGCCGCGACAGGGTTGGCGGCTACACCTTC.

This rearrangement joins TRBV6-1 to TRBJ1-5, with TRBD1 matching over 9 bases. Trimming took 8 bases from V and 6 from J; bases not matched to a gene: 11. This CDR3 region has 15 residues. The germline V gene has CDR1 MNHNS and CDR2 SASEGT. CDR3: CASSSRDRAGQPQHF. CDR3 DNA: TGTGCCAGCTCGAGTAGGGACAGGGCGGGTCAGCCCCAGCATTTT.

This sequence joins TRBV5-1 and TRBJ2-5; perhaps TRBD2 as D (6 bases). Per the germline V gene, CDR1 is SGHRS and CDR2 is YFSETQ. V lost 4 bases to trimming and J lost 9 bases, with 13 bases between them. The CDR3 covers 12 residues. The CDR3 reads CASSDPPGAQYF. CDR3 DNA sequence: TGCGCCAGCAGCGACCCTCCGGGGGCCCAGTACTTC.

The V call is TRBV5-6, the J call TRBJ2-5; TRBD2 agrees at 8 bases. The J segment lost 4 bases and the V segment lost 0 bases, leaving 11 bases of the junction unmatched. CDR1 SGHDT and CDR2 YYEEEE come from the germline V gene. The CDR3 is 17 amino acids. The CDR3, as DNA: TGTGCCAGCAGCTTGGGTAAGCGGGGGACCATCCGAGAGACCCAGTACTTC. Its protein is CASSLGKRGTIRETQYF.

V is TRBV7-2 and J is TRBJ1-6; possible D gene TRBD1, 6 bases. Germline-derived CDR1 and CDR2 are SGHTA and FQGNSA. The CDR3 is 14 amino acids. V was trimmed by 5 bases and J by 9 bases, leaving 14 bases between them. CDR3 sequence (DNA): TGTGCCAGCAGCCTAGAACAGGGTTCTTCACCCCTCCACTTT. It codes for CASSLEQGSSPLHF.

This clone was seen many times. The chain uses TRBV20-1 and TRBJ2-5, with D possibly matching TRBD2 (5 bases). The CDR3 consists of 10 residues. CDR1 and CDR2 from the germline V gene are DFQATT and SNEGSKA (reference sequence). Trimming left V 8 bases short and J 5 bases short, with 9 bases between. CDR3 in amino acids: CSTGGETQYF. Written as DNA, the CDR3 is TGCAGTACGGGCGGGGAGACCCAGTACTTC.

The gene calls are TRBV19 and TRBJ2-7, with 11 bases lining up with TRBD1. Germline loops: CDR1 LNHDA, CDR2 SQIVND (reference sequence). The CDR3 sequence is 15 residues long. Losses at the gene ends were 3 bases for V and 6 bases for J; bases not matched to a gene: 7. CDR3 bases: TGTGCCAGTAGTATGATTCGGACAGGGGGCGCCGAGCAGTACTTC. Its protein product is CASSMIRTGGAEQYF.

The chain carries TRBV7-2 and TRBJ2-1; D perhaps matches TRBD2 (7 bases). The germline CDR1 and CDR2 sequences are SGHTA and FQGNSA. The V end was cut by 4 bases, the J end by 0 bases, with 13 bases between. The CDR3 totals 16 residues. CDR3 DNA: TGTGCCAGCAGCTGGGGGGGCTCTAGCTCCTACAATGAGCAGTTCTTC. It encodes CASSWGGSSSYNEQFF.

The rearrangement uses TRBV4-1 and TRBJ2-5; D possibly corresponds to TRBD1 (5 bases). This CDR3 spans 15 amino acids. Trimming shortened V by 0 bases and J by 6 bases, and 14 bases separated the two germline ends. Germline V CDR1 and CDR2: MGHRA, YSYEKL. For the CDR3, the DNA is TGCGCCAGCAGCCAAGATATTGGGGCATGGAAGACCCAGTACTTC. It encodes CASSQDIGAWKTQYF.

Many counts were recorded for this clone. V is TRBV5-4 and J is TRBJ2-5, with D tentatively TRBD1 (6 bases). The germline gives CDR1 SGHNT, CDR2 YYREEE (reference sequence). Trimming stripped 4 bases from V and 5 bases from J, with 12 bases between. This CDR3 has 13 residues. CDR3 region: CASSATQGETQYF. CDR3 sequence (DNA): TGTGCCAGCAGCGCCACACAGGGTGAGACCCAGTACTTC.

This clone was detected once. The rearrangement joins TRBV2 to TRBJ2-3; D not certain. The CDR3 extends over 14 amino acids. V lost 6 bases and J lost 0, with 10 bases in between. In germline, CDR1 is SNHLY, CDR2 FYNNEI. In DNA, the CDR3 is TGTGCCAGCAGGAAGGAGACGAGCACAGATACGCAGTATTTT. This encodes CASRKETSTDTQYF.

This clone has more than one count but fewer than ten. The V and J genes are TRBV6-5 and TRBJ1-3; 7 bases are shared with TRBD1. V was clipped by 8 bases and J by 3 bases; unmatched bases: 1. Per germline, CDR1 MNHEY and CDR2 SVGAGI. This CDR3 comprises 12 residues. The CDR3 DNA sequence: TGTGCCAGCCGGGACAGTGGAAACACCATATATTTT. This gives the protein CASRDSGNTIYF.

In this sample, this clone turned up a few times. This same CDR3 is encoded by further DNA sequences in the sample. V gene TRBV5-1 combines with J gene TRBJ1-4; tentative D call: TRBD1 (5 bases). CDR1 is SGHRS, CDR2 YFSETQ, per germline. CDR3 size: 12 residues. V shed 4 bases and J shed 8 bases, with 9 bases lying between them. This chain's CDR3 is CASSQRGEKLFF. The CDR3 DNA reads TGCGCCAGCAGCCAGCGGGGGGAAAAACTGTTTTTT.

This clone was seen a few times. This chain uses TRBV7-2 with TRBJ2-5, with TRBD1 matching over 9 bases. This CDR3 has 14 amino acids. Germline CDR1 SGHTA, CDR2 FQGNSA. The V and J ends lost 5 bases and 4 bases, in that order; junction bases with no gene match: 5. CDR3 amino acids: CASSRVTGGETQYF. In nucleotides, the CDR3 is TGTGCCAGCAGCCGTGTGACAGGGGGAGAGACCCAGTACTTC.

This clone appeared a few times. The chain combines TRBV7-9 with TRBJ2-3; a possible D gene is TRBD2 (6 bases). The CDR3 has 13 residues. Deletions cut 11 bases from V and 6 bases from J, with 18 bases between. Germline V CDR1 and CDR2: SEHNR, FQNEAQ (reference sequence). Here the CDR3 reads CASRRGVPDTQYF. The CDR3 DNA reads TGTGCCTCCCGGCGGGGAGTCCCGGATACGCAGTATTTT.